This record looks at one T cell receptor (beta chain) sequence and its context. Antigen: not known. Sorted populations comprised CD4+ and CD8+ T cells obtained from PBMCs. CDR3 size: 14 residues. V was shortened by 2 bases and J by 3 bases, with 9 bases between the two germline ends. Germline assignment: CDR1 SEHNR and CDR2 FQNEAQ (reference sequence). The data derive from a study of CD8+ T cells in alopecia areata. Overall study results and limits: Patients displayed less clarity in TCR sharing than mice, a finding possibly related to HLA.

Investigators isolated RNA and reverse transcribed it into cDNA to act as the sequencing template. Clones were read by immunoSEQ multiplex PCR, and TCRdb kept only the in-frame ones, dropping some. This table has more than 95,000 clones, approximately 60% appearing once. V gene TRBV7-9 combines with J gene TRBJ2-3; D may be TRBD2 (6 bases). Specimen: CD4+ T cells sorted from blood. This TCR came from a human donor in good health. The chain's CDR3 is CASSLNLATDTQYF. CDR3 DNA sequence: TGTGCCAGCAGCTTAAACCTAGCGACAGATACGCAGTATTTT.